Presented here are 21 T cell receptor beta chains from one specimen sequenced in a study of blood T cell repertoires in COVID-19. The method was immunoSEQ multiplex PCR; TCRdb's version includes in-frame clones alone and lacks a portion of them. The table records about 270,000 clones, approximately 92% of them present only once. Source material: peripheral blood. These TCRs come from a person aged 18 to 35 with COVID-19, enrolled during active disease.

J is TRBJ1-1 and V is TRBV15; no reliable D call. The CDR3 has 14 residues. The germline gives CDR1 LNHNV, CDR2 YYDKDF (reference sequence). The V and J ends lost 8 bases and 0 bases respectively, with 13 bases between them. The CDR3 here is CATGPPDLNTEAFF. The DNA for the CDR3 is TGTGCCACCGGCCCCCCCGATTTGAACACTGAAGCTTTCTTT.

In regard to this clone: At the DNA level, this CDR3 is encoded by other sequences in the same sample as well. The chain couples TRBV9 to TRBJ2-2; 9 bases map to TRBD2. With 0 bases clipped from V and 5 bases from J, the junction kept 2 bases outside the gene matches. Germline V lookup: CDR1 SGDLS, CDR2 YYNGEE. The CDR3 is 15 amino acids. The DNA for the CDR3 is TGTGCCAGCAGCGTAGAAGCGGGAGGAACCGGGGAGCTGTTTTTT. Its protein is CASSVEAGGTGELFF. The full variable domain, its missing parts supplied by reference TRBV9 and TRBJ2-2, is DSGVTQTPKHLITATGQRVTLRCSPRSGDLSVYWYQQSLDQGLQFLIQYYNGEERAKGNILERFSAQQFPDLHSELNLSSLELGDSALYFCASSVEAGGTGELFFGEGSRLTVL.

This chain joins TRBV7-9 and TRBJ2-7; perhaps TRBD2 as D (5 bases). CDR3 size: 15 residues. The ends were cut back, 3 bases at V and 3 bases at J, with 15 bases in the middle. Germline V gene sequence: CDR1 SEHNR, CDR2 FQNEAQ (reference sequence). The CDR3 region has the DNA TGTGCCAGCAGCTTTCTCGGGAAATTTAGCTACGAGCAGTACTTC. Its translation is CASSFLGKFSYEQYF.

In this sample, this clone turned up once. This chain joins TRBV5-1 and TRBJ2-5, with 10 bases identical to TRBD1. Germline V gives CDR1 SGHRS, CDR2 YFSETQ. V lost 4 bases and J lost 0; bases outside the gene matches: 3. The CDR3 loop spans 15 amino acids. The CDR3 region is CASSRTGGYQETQYF. For the CDR3, the DNA is TGCGCCAGCAGCCGGACAGGGGGGTACCAAGAGACCCAGTACTTC.

The chain has TRBV18 and TRBJ1-2, with 9 bases fitting TRBD1. The V segment lost 8 bases and the J segment 6 bases; nucleotides outside the gene matches: 7. The CDR3 loop spans 13 amino acids. Per the germline V gene, CDR1 is KGHSH and CDR2 is LQKENI. This CDR3 reads CASASWTGDGYTF. DNA of the CDR3: TGTGCCAGCGCATCCTGGACAGGGGATGGCTACACCTTC.

This sequence joins TRBV24-1 and TRBJ1-1; the D is unclear. CDR1 is KGHDR, CDR2 SFDVKD, per germline. V lost 4 bases, J lost 1 base, and 12 bases lay in between. This CDR3 spans 15 amino acids. Here the CDR3 DNA reads TGTGCCACCAGTGACGGGAGGGCAGCGAACACTGAAGCTTTCTTT. It codes for CATSDGRAANTEAFF.

The chain uses TRBV10-3 and TRBJ1-2; 7 bases are a match to TRBD1. The CDR3 contains 14 residues. Trimming took 5 bases from V and 6 from J; bases not matched to a gene: 9. CDR1 and CDR2 (germline): ENHRY, SYGVKD. The CDR3 region is CAISSTDREDGYTF. DNA of the CDR3: TGTGCCATCAGTTCCACCGACAGGGAGGATGGCTACACCTTC.

The chain is built from TRBV27 and TRBJ2-1; 7 bases are shared with TRBD1. The CDR3 spans 16 residues. Germline V CDR1 and CDR2: MNHEY, SMNVEV (reference sequence). V gave up 5 bases and J gave up 6 bases; unmatched junction bases: 13. The DNA for the CDR3 is TGTGCCAGCAGTCCCTTACAGGGGTTCCGGGGCAATGAGCAGTTCTTC. Translated: CASSPLQGFRGNEQFF.

The chain joins TRBV25-1 to TRBJ1-1; D may be TRBD1 (6 bases). Between the trimmed V and J ends, which lost 5 bases and 7 bases, there was a span of 20 bases. The V gene's germline CDR1 is MGHDK and CDR2 SYGVNS. The CDR3 is 15 residues long. DNA for the CDR3: TGTGCCAGCAGTTCTACAGGGTCCGGTCCCCATGAAGCTTTCTTT. Translating it yields CASSSTGSGPHEAFF.

The chain has TRBV5-6 and TRBJ2-3, with a weak D call TRBD2 (6 bases). Looked up from germline, CDR1 is SGHDT and CDR2 is YYEEEE. Deletions cut 2 bases from V and 10 bases from J, with 11 bases between. The CDR3 contains 12 residues. The CDR3 DNA reads as TGTGCCAGCAGCTTCGGGGGTCAGTCGCAGTATTTT. Its translation is CASSFGGQSQYF.

The chain carries TRBV28 and TRBJ1-2; D gene unclear. V was cut by 5 bases and J by 3 bases, with 7 bases left in between. Germline V lookup: CDR1 MDHEN, CDR2 SYDVKM. The CDR3 runs to 12 residues. The CDR3 loop is CASSEGDYGYTF. The CDR3 DNA follows: TGTGCCAGCAGTGAGGGCGACTATGGCTACACCTTC.

The genes are TRBV5-1 and TRBJ2-1; possible D gene TRBD2, 6 bases. There are 14 residues in the CDR3. Germline V gene data show CDR1 as SGHRS and CDR2 as YFSETQ. V lost 6 bases, J lost 3 bases, and 13 bases lay in between. The DNA for the CDR3 is TGCGCCAGCACCCTGGGGGGAGTCTACAATGAGCAGTTCTTC. Amino acids: CASTLGGVYNEQFF.

The rearrangement links TRBV27 to TRBJ1-1; D is ambiguous. Germline CDR1 and CDR2: MNHEY and SMNVEV (reference sequence). The CDR3 is made up of 13 amino acids. Deletions cut 6 bases from V and 2 bases from J, with 10 bases between. CDR3 in DNA: TGTGCCAGCAGAGAGACACACAACACTGAAGCTTTCTTT. It translates to CASRETHNTEAFF.

This chain uses TRBV12-3 or TRBV12-4 with TRBJ1-2, with TRBD1 matching 7 bases. V trimming: 6 bases; J trimming: 6 bases; junction bases outside the gene matches: 7. The CDR3 loop spans 13 amino acids. Here the CDR3 reads CASSNTGVDGYTF. For the CDR3, the DNA is TGTGCCAGCAGCAACACAGGGGTGGATGGCTACACCTTC.

The chain combines TRBV6-5 with TRBJ2-3; D is perhaps TRBD1 (6 bases). Trimming took 7 bases from V and 4 from J, leaving 18 bases between them. CDR3 length: 15 amino acids. Per germline, CDR1 MNHEY and CDR2 SVGAGI. The CDR3 here is CASIRSRGIPDTQYF. The CDR3 DNA reads TGTGCCAGCATACGATCAAGGGGGATCCCAGATACGCAGTATTTT.

The genes are TRBV9 and TRBJ1-3; possibly TRBD1 for D (6 bases). There are 17 residues in the CDR3. The V gene lost 0 bases and the J gene lost 0 bases, with 13 bases spanning the gap. Germline V lookup: CDR1 SGDLS, CDR2 YYNGEE. The CDR3: CASSVDRQEASGNTIYF. Here the CDR3 DNA reads TGTGCCAGCAGCGTAGACCGACAGGAAGCCTCTGGAAACACCATATATTTT. Drawing the rest from reference TRBV9 and TRBJ1-3, the complete variable domain is DSGVTQTPKHLITATGQRVTLRCSPRSGDLSVYWYQQSLDQGLQFLIQYYNGEERAKGNILERFSAQQFPDLHSELNLSSLELGDSALYFCASSVDRQEASGNTIYFGEGSWLTVV.

This chain connects TRBV5-1 to TRBJ2-7, with 15 bases fitting TRBD2. V was pared by 0 bases and J by 3 bases, with 7 bases of the junction left unmatched. Germline CDR1 and CDR2: SGHRS and YFSETQ. CDR3 size: 18 residues. In DNA, the CDR3 is TGCGCCAGCAGCTTGGGGACTAGCGGGAGGGCCGGACGCTACGAGCAGTACTTC. Its translation: CASSLGTSGRAGRYEQYF.

The chain joins TRBV7-2 to TRBJ1-3, with D uncertain. Germline CDR1 and CDR2: SGHTA and FQGNSA. V was shortened by 3 bases and J by 2 bases, with 8 bases between the two germline ends. This CDR3 comprises 14 residues. The CDR3 sequence: CASSLTRAGNTIYF. DNA for the CDR3: TGTGCCAGCAGCTTGACCCGGGCTGGAAACACCATATATTTT.

The chain combines TRBV12-3 or TRBV12-4 with TRBJ2-1, with D possibly TRBD2 on 5 matching bases. V lost 8 bases to trimming and J lost 4 bases, with 12 bases between them. This CDR3 region has 13 residues. CDR3 protein: CASVSRVYNEQFF. DNA for the CDR3: TGTGCCAGCGTCTCGCGGGTATACAATGAGCAGTTCTTC.

This clone was seen just once. The J gene is TRBJ1-2, the V gene TRBV5-1, with TRBD1 matching over 8 bases. This CDR3 region has 14 residues. The germline CDR1 and CDR2 sequences are SGHRS and YFSETQ. V lost 3 bases, J lost 6 bases, and 7 bases stayed unmatched. CDR3 sequence reads: CASSYQGAADGYTF. CDR3 nucleotides: TGCGCCAGCAGCTACCAGGGGGCCGCGGATGGCTACACCTTC. The variable domain in full, with the rest retrieved from reference TRBV5-1 and TRBJ1-2, is KAGVTQTPRYLIKTRGQQVTLSCSPISGHRSVSWYQQTPGQGLQFLFEYFSETQRNKGNFPGRFSGRQFSNSRSEMNVSTLELGDSALYLCASSYQGAADGYTFGSGTRLTVV.

The gene calls are TRBV19 and TRBJ2-2, with TRBD2 matching over 7 bases. Germline trimming cut 3 bases from V and 5 bases from J; bases unmatched to any gene: 9. This CDR3 has 16 residues. Germline CDR1 and CDR2: LNHDA and SQIVND (reference sequence). The CDR3 region is CASSIGDWRETGELFF. The CDR3 DNA reads TGTGCCAGTAGTATTGGGGACTGGCGGGAGACCGGGGAGCTGTTTTTT. Based on the CDR3 plus reference TRBV19 and TRBJ2-2, the full variable domain is DGGITQSPKYLFRKEGQNVTLSCEQNLNHDAMYWYRQDPGQGLRLIYYSQIVNDFQKGDIAEGYSVSREKKESFPLTVTSAQKNPTAFYLCASSIGDWRETGELFFGEGSRLTVL.